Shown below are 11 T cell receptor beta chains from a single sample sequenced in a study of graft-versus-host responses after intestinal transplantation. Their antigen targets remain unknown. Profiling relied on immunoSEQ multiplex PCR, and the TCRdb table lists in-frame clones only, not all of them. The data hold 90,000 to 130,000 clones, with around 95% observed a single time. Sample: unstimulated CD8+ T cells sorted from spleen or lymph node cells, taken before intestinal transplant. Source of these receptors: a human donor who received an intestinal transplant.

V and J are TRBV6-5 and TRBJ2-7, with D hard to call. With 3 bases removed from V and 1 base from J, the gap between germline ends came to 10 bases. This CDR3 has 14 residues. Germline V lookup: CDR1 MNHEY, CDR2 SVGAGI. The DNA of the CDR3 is TGTGCCAGCAGTTATTCAGTCAGGTCCTACGAGCAGTACTTC. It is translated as CASSYSVRSYEQYF.

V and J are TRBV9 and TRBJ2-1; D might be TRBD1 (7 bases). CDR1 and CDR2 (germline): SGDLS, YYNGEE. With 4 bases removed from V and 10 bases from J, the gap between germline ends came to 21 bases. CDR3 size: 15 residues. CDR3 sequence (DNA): TGTGCCAGCAGCTTATCCCAGGGGGTCGGGAGCGAGCAGTTCTTC. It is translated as CASSLSQGVGSEQFF.

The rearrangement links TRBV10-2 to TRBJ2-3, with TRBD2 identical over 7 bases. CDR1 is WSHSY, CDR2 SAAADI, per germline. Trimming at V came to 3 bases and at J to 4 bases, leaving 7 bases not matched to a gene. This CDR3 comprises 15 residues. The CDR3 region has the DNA TGCGCCAGCAGTGAACGGGGAGGGTACTCAGATACGCAGTATTTT. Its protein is CASSERGGYSDTQYF.

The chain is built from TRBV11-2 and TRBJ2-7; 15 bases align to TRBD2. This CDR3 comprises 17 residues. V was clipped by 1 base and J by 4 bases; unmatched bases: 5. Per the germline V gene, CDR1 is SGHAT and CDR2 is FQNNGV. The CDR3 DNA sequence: TGTGCCAGCAGCTTAGGTGGGACTAGCGGGAGGATATACGAGCAGTACTTC. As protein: CASSLGGTSGRIYEQYF.

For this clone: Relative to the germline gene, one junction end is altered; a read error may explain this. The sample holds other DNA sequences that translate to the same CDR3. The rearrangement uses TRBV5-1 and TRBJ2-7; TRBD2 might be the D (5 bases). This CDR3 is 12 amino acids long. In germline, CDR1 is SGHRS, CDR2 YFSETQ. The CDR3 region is CASSNGVYEQYF. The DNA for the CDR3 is TGCGCTAGCAGCAACGGGGTCTACGAGCAGTACTTC.

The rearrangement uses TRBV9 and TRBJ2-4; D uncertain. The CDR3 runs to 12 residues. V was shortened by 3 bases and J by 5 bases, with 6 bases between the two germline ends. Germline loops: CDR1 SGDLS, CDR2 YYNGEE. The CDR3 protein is CASSGPENIQYF. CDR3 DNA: TGTGCCAGCAGCGGGCCCGAAAACATTCAGTACTTC.

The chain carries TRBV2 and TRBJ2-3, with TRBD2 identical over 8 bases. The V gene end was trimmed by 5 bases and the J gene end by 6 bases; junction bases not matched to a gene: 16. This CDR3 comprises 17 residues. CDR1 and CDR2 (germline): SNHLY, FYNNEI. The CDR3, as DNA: TGTGCCAGCAGTCCTCTACGGGTCGGGACTAGAGACGATACGCAGTATTTT. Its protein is CASSPLRVGTRDDTQYF.

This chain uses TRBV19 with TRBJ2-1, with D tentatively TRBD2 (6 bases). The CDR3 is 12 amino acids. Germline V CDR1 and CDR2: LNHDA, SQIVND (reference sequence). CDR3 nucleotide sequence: TGTGGGGCGGGGAGGAGAGAAAATGAGCAGTTCTTC. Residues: CGAGRRENEQFF.

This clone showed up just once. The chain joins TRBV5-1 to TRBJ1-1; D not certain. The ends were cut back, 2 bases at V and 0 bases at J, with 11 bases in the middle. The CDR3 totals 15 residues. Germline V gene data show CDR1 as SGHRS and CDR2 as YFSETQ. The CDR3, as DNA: TGCGCCAGCAGCTTCCGCGAGGGAGTGAACACTGAAGCTTTCTTT. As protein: CASSFREGVNTEAFF.

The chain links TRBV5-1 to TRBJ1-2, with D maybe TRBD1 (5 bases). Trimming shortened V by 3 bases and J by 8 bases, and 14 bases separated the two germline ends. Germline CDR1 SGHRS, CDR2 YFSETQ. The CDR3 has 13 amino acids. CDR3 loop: CASSSGQGDGYTF. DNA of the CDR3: TGCGCCAGCAGCTCCGGACAAGGAGACGGCTACACCTTC.

CDR3 DNA sequence: TGCGCCAGCAGCAGGGGATCTGGGGCCAACGTCCTGACTTTC. Its translation is CASSRGSGANVLTF. The V gene is TRBV10-2, the J gene TRBJ2-6; D may be TRBD1 (6 bases). Trimming shortened V by 6 bases and J by 1 base, and 7 bases separated the two germline ends. The CDR3 extends over 14 amino acids. Germline CDR1 and CDR2: WSHSY and SAAADI.